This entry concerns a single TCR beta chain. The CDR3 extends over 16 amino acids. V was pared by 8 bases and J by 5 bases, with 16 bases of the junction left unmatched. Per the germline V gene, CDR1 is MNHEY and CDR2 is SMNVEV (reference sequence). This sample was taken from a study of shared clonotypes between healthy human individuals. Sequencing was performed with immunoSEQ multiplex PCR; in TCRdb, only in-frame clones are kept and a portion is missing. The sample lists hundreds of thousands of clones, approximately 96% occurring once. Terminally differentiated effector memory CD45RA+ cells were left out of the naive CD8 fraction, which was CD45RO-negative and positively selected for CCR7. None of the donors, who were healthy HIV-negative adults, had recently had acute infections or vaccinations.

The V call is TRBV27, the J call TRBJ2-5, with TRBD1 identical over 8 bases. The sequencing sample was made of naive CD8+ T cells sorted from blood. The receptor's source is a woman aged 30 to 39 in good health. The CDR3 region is CASAAGTYYRGETQYF. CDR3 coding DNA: TGTGCCAGCGCCGCCGGGACTTACTACAGGGGGGAGACCCAGTACTTC.